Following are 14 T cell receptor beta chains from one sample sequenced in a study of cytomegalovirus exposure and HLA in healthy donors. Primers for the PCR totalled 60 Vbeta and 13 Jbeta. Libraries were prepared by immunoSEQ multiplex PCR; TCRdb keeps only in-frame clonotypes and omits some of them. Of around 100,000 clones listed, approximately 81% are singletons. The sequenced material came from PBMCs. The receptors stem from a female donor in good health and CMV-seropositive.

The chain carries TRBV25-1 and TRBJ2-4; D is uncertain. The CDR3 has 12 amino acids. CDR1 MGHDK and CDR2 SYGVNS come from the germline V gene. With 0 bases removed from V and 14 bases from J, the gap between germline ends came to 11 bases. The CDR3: CASSEYEAPEYF. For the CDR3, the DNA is TGTGCCAGCAGTGAATATGAGGCACCCGAGTACTTC.

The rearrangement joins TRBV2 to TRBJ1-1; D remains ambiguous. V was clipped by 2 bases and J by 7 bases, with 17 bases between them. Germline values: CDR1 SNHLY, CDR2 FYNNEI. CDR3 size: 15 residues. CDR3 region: CASSESPIKGGEAFF. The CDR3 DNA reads TGTGCCAGCAGTGAATCCCCCATTAAGGGAGGTGAAGCTTTCTTT.

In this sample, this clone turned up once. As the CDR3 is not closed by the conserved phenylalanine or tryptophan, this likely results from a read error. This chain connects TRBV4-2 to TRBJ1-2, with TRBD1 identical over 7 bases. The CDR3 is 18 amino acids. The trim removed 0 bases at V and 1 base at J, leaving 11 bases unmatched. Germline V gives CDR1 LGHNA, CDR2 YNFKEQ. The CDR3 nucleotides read TGTGCCAGCAGCCAAGAGGAGACAGGGCAAGTTCTTAACTATGGCTACACCCTC. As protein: CASSQEETGQVLNYGYTL.

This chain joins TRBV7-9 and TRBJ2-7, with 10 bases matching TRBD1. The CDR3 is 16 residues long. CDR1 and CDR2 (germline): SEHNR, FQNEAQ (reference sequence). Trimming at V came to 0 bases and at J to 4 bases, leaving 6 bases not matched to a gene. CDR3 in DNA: TGTGCCAGCAGCTTAGCGTCCGGGACAGGGGTGTACGAGCAGTACTTC. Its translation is CASSLASGTGVYEQYF.

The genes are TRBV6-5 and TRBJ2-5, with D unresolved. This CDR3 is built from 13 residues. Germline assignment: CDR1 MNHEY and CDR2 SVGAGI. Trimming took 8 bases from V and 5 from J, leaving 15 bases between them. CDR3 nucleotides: TGTGCCAGCCCCCCCTCCCTCGGGGAGACCCAGTACTTC. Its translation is CASPPSLGETQYF.

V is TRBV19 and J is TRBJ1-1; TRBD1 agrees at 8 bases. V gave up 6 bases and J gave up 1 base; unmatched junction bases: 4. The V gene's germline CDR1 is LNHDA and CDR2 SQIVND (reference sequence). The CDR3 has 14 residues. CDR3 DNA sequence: TGTGCCAGTAGGATACAGGGGGGGAACACTGAAGCTTTCTTT. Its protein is CASRIQGGNTEAFF.

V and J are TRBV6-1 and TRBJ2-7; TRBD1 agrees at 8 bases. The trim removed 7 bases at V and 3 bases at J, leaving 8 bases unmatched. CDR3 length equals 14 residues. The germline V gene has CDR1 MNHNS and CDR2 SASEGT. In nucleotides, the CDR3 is TGTGCCAGCAAAAGGACAGGGAGTTTCTACGAGCAGTACTTC. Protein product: CASKRTGSFYEQYF.

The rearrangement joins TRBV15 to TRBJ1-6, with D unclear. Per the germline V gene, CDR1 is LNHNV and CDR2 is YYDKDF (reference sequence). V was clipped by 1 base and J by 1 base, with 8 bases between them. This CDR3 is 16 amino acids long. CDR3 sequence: CATSRADMSYNSPLHF. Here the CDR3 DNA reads TGTGCCACCAGCAGAGCAGACATGTCCTATAATTCACCCCTCCACTTT.

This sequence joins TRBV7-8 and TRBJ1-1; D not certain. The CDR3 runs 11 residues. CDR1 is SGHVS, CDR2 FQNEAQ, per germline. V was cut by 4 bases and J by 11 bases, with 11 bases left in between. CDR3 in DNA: TGTGCCAGCAGCTCCAACCATGGCGCTTTCTTT. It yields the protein CASSSNHGAFF. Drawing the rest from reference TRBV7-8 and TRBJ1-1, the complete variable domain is GAGVSQSPRYKVAKRGQDVALRCDPISGHVSLFWYQQALGQGPEFLTYFQNEAQLDKSGLPSDRFFAERPEGSVSTLKIQRTQQEDSAVYLCASSSNHGAFFGQGTRLTVV.

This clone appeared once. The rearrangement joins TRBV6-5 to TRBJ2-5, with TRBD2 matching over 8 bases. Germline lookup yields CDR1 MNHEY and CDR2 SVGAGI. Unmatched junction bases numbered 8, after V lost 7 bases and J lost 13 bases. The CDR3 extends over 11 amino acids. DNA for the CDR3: TGTGCCAGCACTCAAGGGACTAGTCTGTACTTC. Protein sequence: CASTQGTSLYF.

DNA for the CDR3: TGTGCCAGCAGCCAAGTGCGAAGCGGCGAGCAGTACTTC. Amino acids: CASSQVRSGEQYF. This chain links TRBV14 with TRBJ2-7, with D possibly TRBD2 on 5 matching bases. Germline V gene lookup returns CDR1 SGHDN and CDR2 FVKESK. The CDR3 has 13 residues. Trimming stripped 1 base from V and 6 bases from J, with 10 bases between.

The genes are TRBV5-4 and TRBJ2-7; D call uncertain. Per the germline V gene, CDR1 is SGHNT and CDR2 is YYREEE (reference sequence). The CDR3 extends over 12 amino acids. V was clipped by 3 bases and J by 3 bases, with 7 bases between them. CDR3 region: CASSSRFYEQYF. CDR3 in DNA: TGTGCCAGCAGCTCTCGGTTCTACGAGCAGTACTTC. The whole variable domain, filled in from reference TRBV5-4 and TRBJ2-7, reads ETGVTQSPTHLIKTRGQQVTLRCSSQSGHNTVSWYQQALGQGPQFIFQYYREEENGRGNFPPRFSGLQFPNYSSELNVNALELDDSALYLCASSSRFYEQYFGPGTRLTVT.

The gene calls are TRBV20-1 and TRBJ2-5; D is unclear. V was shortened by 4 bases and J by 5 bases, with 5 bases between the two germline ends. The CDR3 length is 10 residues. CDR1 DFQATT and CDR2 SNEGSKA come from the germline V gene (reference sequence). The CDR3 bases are TGCAGTGCTACTTTGGAGACCCAGTACTTC. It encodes CSATLETQYF.

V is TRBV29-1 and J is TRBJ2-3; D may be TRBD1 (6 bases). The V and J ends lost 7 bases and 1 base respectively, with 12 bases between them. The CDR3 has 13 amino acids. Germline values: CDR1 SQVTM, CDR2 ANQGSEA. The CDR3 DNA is TGCAGCGGCGATCCAGGGGGCACAGATACGCAGTATTTT. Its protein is CSGDPGGTDTQYF.